This T cell receptor beta chain comes out of a study of a mutant IDH1 vaccine in newly diagnosed glioma. Turning to the study itself: Onset of vaccination occurred 4-6 weeks following radiotherapy alone, or with temozolomide cycles. Whole-study results and caveats: Pseudoprogression showed no apparent link to changes in top peripheral T cell clonotypes.

Sequencing was performed with immunoSEQ multiplex PCR; in TCRdb, only in-frame clones are kept and a portion is missing. The sample has 23,000 or so clones, roughly 85% seen once. To note about this clone: What it binds is unknown.

Time point reported: week 11, during vaccination. Topical imiquimod was applied with each vaccine dose, which held 300 ug of mutant IDH1 20-mer peptide. Germline V gene lookup returns CDR1 SQVTM and CDR2 ANQGSEA. Trimming cost V 5 bases and J 5 bases; bases outside gene matches: 6. There are 13 residues in the CDR3. The chain combines TRBV29-1 with TRBJ1-1, with 9 positions matching TRBD1. The TCR comes from a middle-aged man with glioma. The sequenced sample was PBMCs, obtained from a glioma patient whose treatment included an IDH1 peptide vaccine. This CDR3 is CSVWRQGDTEAFF. DNA for the CDR3: TGCAGCGTTTGGAGACAGGGGGATACTGAAGCTTTCTTT.